This is a list of T cell receptor beta chains from one sample in a study of graft-versus-host responses after intestinal transplantation. Their antigen targets remain unknown. Produced via immunoSEQ multiplex PCR; TCRdb's table is partial and in-frame only. The sample consists of tens of thousands of clones, approximately 92% of them appearing once. The specimen was unstimulated CD4+ T cells sorted from spleen or lymph node cells, collected before intestinal transplant. These receptors all come from a human donor who received an intestinal transplant. The CDR3 runs from the conserved cysteine through the conserved F or W. Fields, in order: D gene, clone size, J gene, V gene, CDR3 protein, CDR3 DNA. The D gene is left open where the match is weak. Clone size, where shown, is once, few, many, or a class for clones that have expanded.

-,-,TRBJ2-7,TRBV5-1,CASSFGYEQYF,TGCGCCAGCAGCTTCGGCTACGAGCAGTACTTC
-,-,TRBJ2-7,TRBV14,CASSQDRGNVPYEQYF,TGTGCCAGCAGCCAAGATCGAGGCAACGTCCCCTACGAGCAGTACTTC
TRBD1,once,TRBJ1-6,TRBV9,CASSGQGVGSPLHF,TGTGCCAGCAGTGGACAGGGGGTCGGCTCACCCCTCCACTTT
TRBD1,-,TRBJ1-1,TRBV18,CASSPRTGEAFF,TGTGCCAGCTCACCTCGGACAGGGGAAGCTTTCTTT
-,-,TRBJ1-2,TRBV6-6,CASRQRRGHGYTF,TGTGCCAGCAGACAGAGGCGGGGACATGGCTACACCTTC
TRBD1,-,TRBJ2-1,TRBV5-1,CASSWRDRANEQFF,TGCGCCAGCAGCTGGAGGGACAGGGCCAATGAGCAGTTCTTC
TRBD1,-,TRBJ1-5,TRBV7-8,CASSRSVDRVNQPQHF,TGTGCCAGCAGCCGAAGCGTCGACAGGGTCAATCAGCCCCAGCATTTT
-,once,TRBJ1-4,TRBV30,CAWSENEKLFF,TGTGCCTGGAGCGAGAATGAAAAACTGTTTTTT
-,once,TRBJ2-1,TRBV11-1,CASSFNRYNEQFF,TGTGCCAGCAGCTTTAACCGCTACAATGAGCAGTTCTTC
TRBD2,-,TRBJ2-5,TRBV5-1,CASSLILAGAPQTQYF,TGCGCCAGCAGCTTGATACTAGCGGGAGCCCCCCAGACCCAGTACTTC
-,-,TRBJ1-2,TRBV7-9,CASSFSTVYGYTF,TGTGCCAGCAGCTTTTCAACAGTCTATGGCTACACCTTC
-,-,TRBJ2-7,TRBV4-1,CASSHWAGQYEQYF,TGCGCCAGCAGCCATTGGGCAGGGCAATACGAGCAGTACTTC
-,-,TRBJ1-2,TRBV5-1,CASSLDSPNYGYTF,TGCGCCAGCAGCTTGGACAGCCCTAACTATGGCTACACCTTC
-,-,TRBJ2-7,TRBV6-9,CASSYEGSEQYF,TGTGCCAGCAGTTACGAGGGGTCAGAGCAGTACTTC
-,-,TRBJ2-5,TRBV7-2,CASNRYIGETQYF,TGTGCCAGCAACCGTTATATCGGGGAGACCCAGTACTTC
-,-,TRBJ2-1,TRBV11-3,CASSLDRGNHFF,TGTGCCAGCAGCTTAGATAGAGGGAACCACTTCTTC
-,-,TRBJ1-1,TRBV11-2,CASSLERGLNTEAFF,TGTGCCAGCAGCTTAGAACGGGGACTGAACACTGAAGCTTTCTTT
-,-,TRBJ1-2,TRBV29-1,CSVRKGHGYTF,TGCAGCGTTAGAAAGGGACATGGCTACACCTTC
-,-,TRBJ2-1,TRBV19,CASSIQAGSSYNEQFF,TGTGCCAGTAGTATTCAGGCGGGTAGCTCCTACAATGAGCAGTTCTTC
TRBD2,-,TRBJ2-1,TRBV6-5,CASGLAVNNEQFF,TGTGCCAGCGGACTAGCGGTTAACAATGAGCAGTTCTTC
-,-,TRBJ2-7,TRBV19,CASSIYWRGGIHEQYF,TGTGCCAGTAGTATCTATTGGAGGGGCGGTATACACGAGCAGTACTTC
-,-,TRBJ1-1,TRBV5-6,CASSSNLRDMNTEAFF,TGTGCCAGCAGCTCCAACCTTAGAGACATGAACACTGAAGCTTTCTTT
-,-,TRBJ2-3,TRBV4-2,CASSPTSMDTQYF,TGTGCCAGCAGCCCGACTAGTATGGATACGCAGTATTTT